These 27 T cell receptor beta chains were sequenced from one sample in a study of tumor-infiltrating T cells and Merkel cell polyomavirus. Study background: CD8+ T cells recognized the Merkel cell polyomavirus KLL epitope.

Immunohistochemistry showed robust Merkel cell polyomavirus Large T antigen staining in every patient's tumor. Data came from immunoSEQ multiplex PCR; TCRdb stores just in-frame clones and leaves some out. The table lists about 25,000 clones, 70% to 90% of them singletons. Sequencing input: lymph node tissue. The source of these receptors is a man aged 45-65 years with Merkel cell carcinoma.

The chain links TRBV11-2 to TRBJ2-1; the D is unclear. Trimming shortened V by 3 bases and J by 0 bases, and 6 bases separated the two germline ends. CDR3 length equals 14 residues. Germline V CDR1 and CDR2: SGHAT, FQNNGV. CDR3 region: CASSLVGSYNEQFF. The CDR3 nucleotides are TGTGCCAGCAGCTTGGTCGGCTCCTACAATGAGCAGTTCTTC.

This rearrangement joins TRBV28 to TRBJ2-7, with 7 bases lining up with TRBD2. Trimming removed 6 bases from V and 5 bases from J; junction bases left unmatched: 16. The CDR3 has 16 residues. Germline CDR1 reads MDHEN; CDR2 reads SYDVKM. CDR3 amino acids: CASSLPAGGGYDEQYF. In DNA form, the CDR3 reads TGTGCCAGCAGCCTCCCTGCTGGGGGAGGGTATGACGAGCAGTACTTC.

The chain has TRBV19 and TRBJ1-4, with D possibly matching TRBD1 (6 bases). Germline V lookup: CDR1 LNHDA, CDR2 SQIVND (reference sequence). This CDR3 is 14 amino acids long. V lost 8 bases and J lost 4, with 14 bases in between. The CDR3 coding sequence is TGTGCCAGTTCCGCTGGACAGCTTAATGAAAAACTGTTTTTT. This encodes CASSAGQLNEKLFF.

J is TRBJ2-2 and V is TRBV7-3; 7 bases fit TRBD2. The CDR3 is 16 residues long. Germline trimming cut 5 bases from V and 1 base from J; bases unmatched to any gene: 7. Germline V CDR1 and CDR2: SGHTA, FQGTGA. In DNA, the CDR3 is TGTGCCAGCAGCCCAGGGAGCGGGGTGAACACCGGGGAGCTGTTTTTT. Its protein is CASSPGSGVNTGELFF.

The table lists this clone with a few counts. The chain couples TRBV6-6 to TRBJ2-4, with a weak D call TRBD2 (5 bases). With 6 bases removed from V and 7 bases from J, the gap between germline ends came to 19 bases. CDR1 and CDR2 (germline): MNHNY, SVGAGI (reference sequence). The CDR3 has 15 residues. The CDR3 loop is CASSPIGSRGNIQYF. The CDR3, as DNA: TGTGCCAGCAGCCCAATCGGGTCCCGAGGGAACATTCAGTACTTC.

The gene calls are TRBV18 and TRBJ2-3; D possibly corresponds to TRBD2 (6 bases). The CDR3 length is 17 residues. Germline CDR1 is KGHSH and CDR2 is LQKENI. With 1 base removed from V and 3 bases from J, the gap between germline ends came to 17 bases. The CDR3 protein is CASSPLGQGGRTDTQYF. The CDR3 DNA follows: TGTGCCAGCTCACCACTGGGGCAGGGAGGCAGAACAGATACGCAGTATTTT.

The CDR3 sequence is CASSLVAGQGVGQPQHF. The DNA for the CDR3 is TGTGCCAGCAGCTTAGTGGCGGGACAGGGCGTGGGTCAGCCCCAGCATTTT. The genes are TRBV7-6 and TRBJ1-5; 9 bases are shared with TRBD1. The CDR3 loop spans 17 amino acids. CDR1 SGHVS and CDR2 FNYEAQ come from the germline V gene. Trimming took 1 base from V and 6 from J; bases not matched to a gene: 10.

The rearrangement uses TRBV9 and TRBJ2-6; TRBD1 might be the D (5 bases). The CDR3 has 17 amino acids. V was cut by 0 bases and J by 3 bases, with 13 bases left in between. CDR1 and CDR2 (germline): SGDLS, YYNGEE. The CDR3 loop reads CASSVVPGPGGANVLTF. The CDR3, as DNA: TGTGCCAGCAGCGTAGTTCCAGGGCCAGGTGGGGCCAACGTCCTGACTTTC.

V usage is TRBV18 and J usage is TRBJ2-1; D might be TRBD2 (5 bases). V was cut by 3 bases and J by 12 bases, with 15 bases left in between. The CDR3 runs to 13 residues. In germline, CDR1 is KGHSH, CDR2 LQKENI. DNA for the CDR3: TGTGCCAGCTCACCGCTGGGTCCCCGGGGGCAGTTCTTC. It translates to CASSPLGPRGQFF.

The chain couples TRBV13 to TRBJ2-7; no firm D call. The V gene's germline CDR1 is PRHDT and CDR2 FYEKMQ (reference sequence). The CDR3 is 12 residues long. Deletions cut 2 bases from V and 7 bases from J, with 9 bases between. CDR3 amino acids: CASSLWSREQYF. Written as DNA, the CDR3 is TGTGCCAGCAGCTTATGGTCCAGGGAGCAGTACTTC.

The chain has TRBV19 and TRBJ2-5, with D perhaps TRBD2 (6 bases). Germline CDR1 LNHDA, CDR2 SQIVND (reference sequence). CDR3 length: 15 amino acids. V was clipped by 9 bases and J by 2 bases, with 19 bases between them. CDR3 protein: CASKIGSGLQETQYF. In DNA form, the CDR3 reads TGTGCCAGCAAGATTGGCTCTGGACTACAAGAGACCCAGTACTTC.

The chain joins TRBV2 to TRBJ1-2; 7 nucleotides agree with TRBD1. After removal of 4 bases from V and 2 bases from J, the junction contained 13 bases not matched to a gene. Germline V gene data show CDR1 as SNHLY and CDR2 as FYNNEI. This CDR3 comprises 17 residues. CDR3 residues: CASSVLGNPGQNYGYTF. In nucleotides, the CDR3 is TGTGCCAGCAGTGTCCTTGGAAATCCGGGACAGAACTATGGCTACACCTTC.

V and J are TRBV10-2 and TRBJ1-1; the D gene is possibly TRBD1 (6 bases). The CDR3 is 15 residues long. V shed 3 bases and J shed 3 bases, with 14 bases lying between them. CDR1 and CDR2 from the germline V gene are WSHSY and SAAADI. As DNA, the CDR3 is TGCGCCAGCAGTGACCTACAGGGTTCGGACACTGAAGCTTTCTTT. It encodes CASSDLQGSDTEAFF.

The chain joins TRBV7-3 to TRBJ2-7; D not resolved. There are 14 residues in the CDR3. V was cut by 2 bases and J by 0 bases, with 8 bases left in between. Per germline, CDR1 SGHTA and CDR2 FQGTGA. The CDR3 sequence: CASSLQVNSYEQYF. CDR3 nucleotides: TGTGCCAGCAGCTTACAGGTGAACTCCTACGAGCAGTACTTC. The full variable domain, rest sourced from reference TRBV7-3 and TRBJ2-7, is GAGVSQTPSNKVTEKGKYVELRCDPISGHTALYWYRQSLGQGPEFLIYFQGTGAADDSGLPNDRFFAVRPEGSVSTLKIQRTERGDSAVYLCASSLQVNSYEQYFGPGTRLTVT.

This sequence joins TRBV5-1 and TRBJ1-4; a weak D match, TRBD1 (6 bases). The CDR3 runs 15 residues. V was cut by 4 bases and J by 4 bases, with 14 bases left in between. The germline V gene has CDR1 SGHRS and CDR2 YFSETQ. CDR3 DNA: TGCGCCAGCAGCCCCGGGGGGCAGCGTAATGAAAAACTGTTTTTT. Amino acid sequence: CASSPGGQRNEKLFF. The full variable domain, its missing parts supplied by reference TRBV5-1 and TRBJ1-4, is KAGVTQTPRYLIKTRGQQVTLSCSPISGHRSVSWYQQTPGQGLQFLFEYFSETQRNKGNFPGRFSGRQFSNSRSEMNVSTLELGDSALYLCASSPGGQRNEKLFFGSGTQLSVL.

The chain recombines TRBV6-6 with TRBJ2-2; TRBD2 matches at 8 bases. The germline gives CDR1 MNHNY, CDR2 SVGAGI (reference sequence). The CDR3 is 15 amino acids. With V trimmed by 10 bases and J by 0 bases, 7 bases remained unmatched. CDR3 in DNA: TGTGCCACCACCGGGGGGGAATCGAACACCGGGGAGCTGTTTTTT. This translates into CATTGGESNTGELFF.

CDR3 in amino acids: CASSDGTGISSPLHF. The CDR3 coding sequence is TGTGCCAGCAGCGATGGAACAGGGATCAGTTCACCCCTCCACTTT. This chain joins TRBV9 and TRBJ1-6, with a tentative D call TRBD1 (6 bases). Germline V CDR1 and CDR2: SGDLS, YYNGEE. CDR3 length: 15 residues. The germline V and J ends were trimmed by 3 bases and 9 bases, with 16 bases remaining between them.

V usage is TRBV28 and J usage is TRBJ1-6; 7 bases line up with TRBD1. The germline gives CDR1 MDHEN, CDR2 SYDVKM. The CDR3 loop spans 14 amino acids. The trim removed 5 bases at V and 7 bases at J, leaving 5 bases unmatched. CDR3 nucleotides: TGTGCCAGCAGTCTGGGGACAGCGAATTCACCCCTCCACTTT. As protein: CASSLGTANSPLHF.

This rearrangement joins TRBV7-6 to TRBJ1-3; D is ambiguous. Germline V gives CDR1 SGHVS, CDR2 FNYEAQ. The CDR3 length is 14 residues. Trimming cost V 3 bases and J 1 base, with 7 bases left between them. The CDR3 reads CASSFGSSGNTIYF. CDR3 DNA sequence: TGTGCCAGCAGCTTTGGCAGTTCTGGAAACACCATATATTTT.

The chain joins TRBV7-8 to TRBJ1-1; 7 nucleotides align to TRBD1. CDR3 length: 15 amino acids. Germline loops: CDR1 SGHVS, CDR2 FQNEAQ. V lost 1 base, J lost 1 base, and 3 bases stayed unmatched. This CDR3 reads CASSLEWDRNTEAFF. DNA of the CDR3: TGTGCCAGCAGCTTAGAGTGGGACAGGAACACTGAAGCTTTCTTT.

The DNA for the CDR3 is TGTGCCAGCAGTTCGCCGGAGGGAGATACGCAGTATTTT. Amino acid sequence: CASSSPEGDTQYF. J is TRBJ2-3 and V is TRBV28, with D perhaps matching TRBD2 (6 bases). With 4 bases removed from V and 5 bases from J, the gap between germline ends came to 10 bases. The germline gives CDR1 MDHEN, CDR2 SYDVKM. The CDR3 runs to 13 residues.

The chain recombines TRBV19 with TRBJ1-2, with 7 positions matching TRBD1. CDR3 size: 13 residues. Germline CDR1 is LNHDA and CDR2 is SQIVND (reference sequence). V lost 5 bases to trimming and J lost 8 bases; unmatched junction nucleotides: 8. The CDR3 nucleotides are TGTGCCAGTAGTCCCGAGGGGGCTGGCGGCTACACCTTC. Translating it yields CASSPEGAGGYTF. The full variable domain, its missing parts supplied by reference TRBV19 and TRBJ1-2, is DGGITQSPKYLFRKEGQNVTLSCEQNLNHDAMYWYRQDPGQGLRLIYYSQIVNDFQKGDIAEGYSVSREKKESFPLTVTSAQKNPTAFYLCASSPEGAGGYTFGSGTRLTVV.

The chain employs TRBV15 and TRBJ2-6, with 10 positions matching TRBD1. The CDR3 contains 18 residues. V shed 2 bases, J shed 1 base, and the junction held 5 bases outside the gene matches. Germline CDR1 is LNHNV and CDR2 is YYDKDF (reference sequence). The CDR3 reads CATSRRTGGFSGANVLTF. CDR3 DNA: TGTGCCACCAGCAGAAGGACAGGGGGATTTTCTGGGGCCAACGTCCTGACTTTC. Full variable domain (missing parts from reference TRBV15 and TRBJ2-6): DAMVIQNPRYQVTQFGKPVTLSCSQTLNHNVMYWYQQKSSQAPKLLFHYYDKDFNNEADTPDNFQSRRPNTSFCFLDIRSPGLGDTAMYLCATSRRTGGFSGANVLTFGAGSRLTVL.

CDR3 nucleotides: TGTGCCAGCAGTTACAGGGGGCATAGCTATGGCTACACCTTC. It translates to CASSYRGHSYGYTF. The V call is TRBV6-5, the J call TRBJ1-2; 7 bases are a match to TRBD1. Trimming at V came to 2 bases and at J to 4 bases, leaving 4 bases not matched to a gene. This CDR3 is built from 14 residues. Per the germline V gene, CDR1 is MNHEY and CDR2 is SVGAGI.

The chain combines TRBV28 with TRBJ2-1; D call uncertain. Trimming took 4 bases from V and 8 from J, leaving 6 bases between them. Germline assignment: CDR1 MDHEN and CDR2 SYDVKM. The CDR3 runs 11 residues. The CDR3 sequence is CASSSPDEQFF. The CDR3 DNA reads as TGTGCCAGCAGTTCTCCTGATGAGCAGTTCTTC.

The chain joins TRBV28 to TRBJ1-2; unclear D gene. The germline CDR1 and CDR2 sequences are MDHEN and SYDVKM. This CDR3 has 12 residues. V shed 7 bases and J shed 2 bases, with 8 bases lying between them. In DNA, the CDR3 is TGTGCCAGCACAAGCGGGAACTATGGCTACACCTTC. Encoded protein: CASTSGNYGYTF.

The chain uses TRBV19 and TRBJ2-2; no reliable D call. This CDR3 has 14 residues. Germline V gives CDR1 LNHDA, CDR2 SQIVND (reference sequence). Trimming took 4 bases from V and 3 from J, leaving 9 bases between them. The CDR3 region is CASSRVGYTGELFF. The CDR3 DNA reads as TGTGCCAGTAGTAGAGTCGGGTACACCGGGGAGCTGTTTTTT.